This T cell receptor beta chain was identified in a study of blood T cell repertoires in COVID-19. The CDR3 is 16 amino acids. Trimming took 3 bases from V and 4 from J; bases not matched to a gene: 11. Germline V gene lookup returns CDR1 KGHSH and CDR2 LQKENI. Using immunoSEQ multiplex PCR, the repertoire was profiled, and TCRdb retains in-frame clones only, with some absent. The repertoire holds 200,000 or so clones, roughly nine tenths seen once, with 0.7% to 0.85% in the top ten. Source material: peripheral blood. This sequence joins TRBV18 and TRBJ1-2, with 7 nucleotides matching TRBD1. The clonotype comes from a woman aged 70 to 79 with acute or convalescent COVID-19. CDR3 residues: CASSPNPTGMVYGYTF. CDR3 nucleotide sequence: TGTGCCAGCTCACCGAACCCGACAGGGATGGTCTATGGCTACACCTTC.